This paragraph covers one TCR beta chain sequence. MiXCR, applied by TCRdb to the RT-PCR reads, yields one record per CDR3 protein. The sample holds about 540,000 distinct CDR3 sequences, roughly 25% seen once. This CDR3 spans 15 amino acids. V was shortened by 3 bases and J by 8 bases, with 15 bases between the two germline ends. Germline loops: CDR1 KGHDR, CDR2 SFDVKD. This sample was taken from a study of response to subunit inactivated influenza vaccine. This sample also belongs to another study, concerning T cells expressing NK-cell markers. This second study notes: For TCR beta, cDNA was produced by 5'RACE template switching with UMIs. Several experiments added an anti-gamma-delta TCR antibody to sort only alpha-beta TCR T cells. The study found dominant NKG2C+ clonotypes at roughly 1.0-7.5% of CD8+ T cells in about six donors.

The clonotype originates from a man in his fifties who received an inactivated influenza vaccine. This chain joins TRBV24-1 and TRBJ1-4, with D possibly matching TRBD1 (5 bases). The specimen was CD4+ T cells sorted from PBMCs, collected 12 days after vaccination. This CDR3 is CATSDGGRGYEKLFF. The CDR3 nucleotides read TGTGCCACCAGTGATGGGGGGAGAGGGTACGAAAAACTGTTTTTT.